The clone carrying this TCR beta chain was recorded many times. Its specificity is unknown. Germline assignment: CDR1 SGHVS and CDR2 FNYEAQ. The CDR3 covers 14 residues. V was pared by 3 bases and J by 5 bases, with 4 bases of the junction left unmatched. TCRdb independently ran MiXCR on the reads; one entry per CDR3 protein. The sample has 900,000 to 950,000 distinct CDR3 sequences; less than 40% are singletons. These data originate in a study of T cell repertoires in cytomegalovirus infection. In the study overall: Researchers turned to recently identified HLA-C-restricted CMV epitopes as well as well-studied HLA-B-restricted ones. Indications of both CMV infection and matching HLA type were provided by public TCR beta signatures.

The study, taken as a whole, reports: Public TCR beta family frequency separated CMV-and-HLA carriers, including in an independent cohort.

This clonotype originated in a human donor in good health (CMV status not recorded). Some clones in this sample may be carry-over from other donors' samples. The material sequenced was cultured CD8+ T cells from PBMCs, taken from culture after CMV antigen stimulation. The chain uses TRBV7-6 and TRBJ1-5, with 7 bases fitting TRBD1. CDR3 sequence reads: CASSLGGGHQPQHF. CDR3 DNA: TGTGCCAGCAGCTTGGGAGGGGGCCATCAGCCCCAGCATTTT.